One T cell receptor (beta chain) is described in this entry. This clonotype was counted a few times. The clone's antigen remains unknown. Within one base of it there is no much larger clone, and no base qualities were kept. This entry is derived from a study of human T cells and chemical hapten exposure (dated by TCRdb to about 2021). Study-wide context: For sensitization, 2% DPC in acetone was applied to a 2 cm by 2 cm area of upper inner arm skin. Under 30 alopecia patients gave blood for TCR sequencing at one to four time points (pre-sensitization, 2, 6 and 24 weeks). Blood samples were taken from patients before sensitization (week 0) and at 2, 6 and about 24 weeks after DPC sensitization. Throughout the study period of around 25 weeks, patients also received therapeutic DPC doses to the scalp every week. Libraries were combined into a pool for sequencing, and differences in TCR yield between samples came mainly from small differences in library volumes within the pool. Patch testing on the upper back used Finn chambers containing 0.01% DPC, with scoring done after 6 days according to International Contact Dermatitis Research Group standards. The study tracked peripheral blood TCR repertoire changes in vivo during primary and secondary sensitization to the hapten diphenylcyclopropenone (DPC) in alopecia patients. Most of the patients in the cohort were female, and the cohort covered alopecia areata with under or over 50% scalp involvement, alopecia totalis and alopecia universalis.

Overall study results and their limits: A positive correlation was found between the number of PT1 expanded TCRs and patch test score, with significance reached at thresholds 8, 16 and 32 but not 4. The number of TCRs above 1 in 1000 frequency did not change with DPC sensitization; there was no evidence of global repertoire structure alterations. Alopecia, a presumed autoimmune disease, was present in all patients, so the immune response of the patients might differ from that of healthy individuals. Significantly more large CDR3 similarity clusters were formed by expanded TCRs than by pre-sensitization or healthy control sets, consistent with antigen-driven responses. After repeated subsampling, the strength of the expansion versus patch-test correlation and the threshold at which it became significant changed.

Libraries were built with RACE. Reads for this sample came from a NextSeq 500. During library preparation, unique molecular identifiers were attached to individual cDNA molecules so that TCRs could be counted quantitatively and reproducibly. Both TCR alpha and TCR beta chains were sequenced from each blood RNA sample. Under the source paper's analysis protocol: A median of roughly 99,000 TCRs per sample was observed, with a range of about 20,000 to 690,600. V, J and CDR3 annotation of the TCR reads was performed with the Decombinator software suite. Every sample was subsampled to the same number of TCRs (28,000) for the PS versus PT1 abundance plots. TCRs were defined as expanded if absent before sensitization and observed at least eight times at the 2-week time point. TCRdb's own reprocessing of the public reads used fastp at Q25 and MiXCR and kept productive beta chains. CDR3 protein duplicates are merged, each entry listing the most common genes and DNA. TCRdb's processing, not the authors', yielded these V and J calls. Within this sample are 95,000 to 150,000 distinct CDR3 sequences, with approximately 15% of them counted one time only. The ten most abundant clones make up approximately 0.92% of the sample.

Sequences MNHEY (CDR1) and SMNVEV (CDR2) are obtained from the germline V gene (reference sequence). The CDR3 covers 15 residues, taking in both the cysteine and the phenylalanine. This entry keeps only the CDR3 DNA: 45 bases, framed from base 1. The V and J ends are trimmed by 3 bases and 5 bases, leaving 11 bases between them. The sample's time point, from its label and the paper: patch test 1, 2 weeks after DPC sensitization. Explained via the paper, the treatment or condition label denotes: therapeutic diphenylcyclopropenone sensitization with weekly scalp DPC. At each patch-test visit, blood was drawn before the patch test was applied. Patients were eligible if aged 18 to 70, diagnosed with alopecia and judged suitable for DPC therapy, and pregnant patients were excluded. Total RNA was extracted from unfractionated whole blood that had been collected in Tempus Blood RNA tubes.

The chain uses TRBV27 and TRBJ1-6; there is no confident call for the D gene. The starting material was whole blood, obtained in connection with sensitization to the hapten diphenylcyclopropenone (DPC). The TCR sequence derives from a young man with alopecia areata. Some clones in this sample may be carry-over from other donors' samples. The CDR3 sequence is CASSFLGENNSPLHF. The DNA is TGTGCCAGCAGTTTTTTGGGAGAGAATAATTCACCCCTCCACTTT.